These 9 T cell receptor beta chains came from one sample sequenced in a study of T cell changes during pregnancy in multiple sclerosis. The assay was immunoSEQ multiplex PCR, and TCRdb's table has in-frame clones only and misses some. The profile covers about 40,000 clones, with around 94% appearing a single time and over 1.5% taken by the ten largest. The starting material was peripheral blood, obtained in the third trimester of pregnancy. These receptors were collected from a female donor with multiple sclerosis, enrolled in a pregnancy study.

The chain couples TRBV9 to TRBJ2-6, with TRBD2 identical over 10 bases. V lost 2 bases, J lost 1 base, and 15 bases stayed unmatched. The CDR3 totals 21 residues. The V gene's germline CDR1 is SGDLS and CDR2 YYNGEE. CDR3 nucleotides: TGTGCCAGCAGCGTTCTTCAGCGGGGGGGAACTTTTTCGTCTGGGGCCAACGTCCTGACTTTC. It translates to CASSVLQRGGTFSSGANVLTF.

V and J are TRBV2 and TRBJ2-5; D not resolved. The V end was cut by 5 bases, the J end by 1 base, with 5 bases between. Germline CDR1 is SNHLY and CDR2 is FYNNEI. This CDR3 region has 12 residues. CDR3 amino acids: CASSLIQETQYF. In DNA, the CDR3 is TGTGCCAGCAGTTTAATCCAAGAGACCCAGTACTTC.

This clone was observed a single time. The chain combines TRBV7-9 with TRBJ2-7; the match to TRBD1 covers 7 bases. From germline, CDR1 is SEHNR and CDR2 FQNEAQ (reference sequence). Unmatched junction bases numbered 3, after V lost 7 bases and J lost 0 bases. The CDR3 is 13 residues long. The CDR3 here is CASNRDSSYEQYF. CDR3 bases: TGTGCCAGCAACAGGGACAGCTCCTACGAGCAGTACTTC.

This chain uses TRBV10-2 with TRBJ2-7; TRBD2 aligns across 11 bases. The trim removed 5 bases at V and 3 bases at J, leaving 12 bases unmatched. The germline V gene encodes CDR1 WSHSY and CDR2 SAAADI. The CDR3 has 17 residues. In DNA, the CDR3 is TGCGCCAGCAGTACTAGCGGGGGTTCTTGGGGGCGCTACGAGCAGTACTTC. As protein: CASSTSGGSWGRYEQYF.

CDR3: CASSYSVLLNTEAFF. CDR3 sequence (DNA): TGTGCCAGCAGTTACTCGGTACTGTTGAACACTGAAGCTTTCTTT. The chain has TRBV6-5 and TRBJ1-1; no reliable D call. CDR3 length: 15 amino acids. V was pared by 0 bases and J by 0 bases, with 8 bases between. The germline gives CDR1 MNHEY, CDR2 SVGAGI.

This clone was seen only once. The rearrangement joins TRBV19 to TRBJ1-3; the match to TRBD1 covers 8 bases. The J segment lost 5 bases and the V segment lost 7 bases, leaving 7 bases of the junction unmatched. Germline V gene data show CDR1 as LNHDA and CDR2 as SQIVND (reference sequence). The length of the CDR3 is 14 residues. CDR3 bases: TGTGCCAGTACCCTTGACAGGGGCCGAAACACCATATATTTT. Translation: CASTLDRGRNTIYF. Combining the CDR3 with reference TRBV19 and TRBJ1-3 gives the whole variable domain DGGITQSPKYLFRKEGQNVTLSCEQNLNHDAMYWYRQDPGQGLRLIYYSQIVNDFQKGDIAEGYSVSREKKESFPLTVTSAQKNPTAFYLCASTLDRGRNTIYFGEGSWLTVV.

The chain recombines TRBV25-1 with TRBJ1-2; 8 positions agree with TRBD1. CDR1 MGHDK and CDR2 SYGVNS come from the germline V gene. The length of the CDR3 is 13 residues. V lost 6 bases and J lost 1; bases outside the gene matches: 1. The CDR3 region is CASRGQVNYGYTF. CDR3 bases: TGTGCCAGCAGGGGACAGGTTAACTATGGCTACACCTTC.

This clone was seen only once. The chain links TRBV27 to TRBJ1-4; unclear D gene. CDR1 is MNHEY and CDR2 is SMNVEV in the germline V gene (reference sequence). This CDR3 has 15 residues. The V end lost 3 bases, the J end lost 3 bases, and 11 bases lay between the germline ends. In nucleotides, the CDR3 is TGTGCCAGCAGTTTGGGAGCCCGGGCTAATGAAAAACTGTTTTTT. It yields the protein CASSLGARANEKLFF.

This clone was observed once. The chain uses TRBV5-4 and TRBJ2-5, with 7 bases that match TRBD1. Trimming took 0 bases from V and 5 from J; bases not matched to a gene: 7. Germline V gene lookup returns CDR1 SGHNT and CDR2 YYREEE (reference sequence). There are 15 residues in the CDR3. The CDR3 DNA is TGTGCCAGCAGCTTGGCGACAGGGTCGATGGAGACCCAGTACTTC. It codes for CASSLATGSMETQYF.